This T cell receptor beta chain is from a study of graft-versus-host responses after intestinal transplantation. The overall study: For two to four years after anti-thymocyte globulin induction, all recipients took tacrolimus and steroids.

Study-level results: Clonal ratios of graft-versus-host to host-versus-graft in allografts were high for patients exhibiting graft-donor T cell macrochimerism. The recipient marrow held GvH clones, and some of them showed up first in ileum or blood.

This clone has just a few counts. Its target is unknown. Germline values: CDR1 SGHTA, CDR2 FQGTGA. V lost 6 bases and J lost 2; bases outside the gene matches: 12. This CDR3 has 16 residues. Assay used: immunoSEQ multiplex PCR; TCRdb lists only in-frame clones, some missing. The table records about 86,000 clones, about nine tenths of them present only once. The sequence derives from a human donor who was the organ donor for an intestinal transplant. This rearrangement joins TRBV7-3 to TRBJ2-7; 8 nucleotides line up with TRBD1. The material sequenced was unstimulated CD4+ T cells sorted from spleen or lymph node cells, taken before transplant. As DNA, the CDR3 is TGTGCCAGCAGACTCGAATCGACAGGGGCCACCTACGAGCAGTACTTC. It specifies CASRLESTGATYEQYF.